A single sample gave rise to the 15 T cell receptor beta chains below, sequenced in a study of shared clonotypes between healthy human individuals. Libraries were prepared by immunoSEQ multiplex PCR; TCRdb keeps only in-frame clonotypes and omits some of them. This sample yields roughly 1,800,000 clones, of which about 95% are seen a single time; under 1.5% belongs to the top ten. The naive CD8 fraction comprised CD45RO-negative cells positively selected for CCR7 and excluded terminally differentiated effector memory CD45RA+ cells. Sequencing was performed on naive CD8+ T cells sorted from blood. The receptors come from a man aged 18 to 29 in good health.

This chain joins TRBV27 and TRBJ2-1; D not certain. With 4 bases removed from V and 0 bases from J, the gap between germline ends came to 10 bases. The CDR3 length is 15 residues. In germline, CDR1 is MNHEY, CDR2 SMNVEV (reference sequence). The CDR3 nucleotides read TGTGCCAGCAGTTCGGTGCCGTCCTCCTACAATGAGCAGTTCTTC. As protein: CASSSVPSSYNEQFF.

This chain links TRBV7-2 with TRBJ2-3, with 10 bases aligning to TRBD1. V gave up 4 bases and J gave up 4 bases; unmatched junction bases: 8. Germline lookup yields CDR1 SGHTA and CDR2 FQGNSA. This CDR3 has 16 amino acids. In DNA form, the CDR3 reads TGTGCCAGCAGCTCGACCGGGACAGGGGACTCAGATACGCAGTATTTT. Translating it yields CASSSTGTGDSDTQYF. The whole variable domain, remainder taken from reference TRBV7-2 and TRBJ2-3, is GAGVSQSPSNKVTEKGKDVELRCDPISGHTALYWYRQSLGQGLEFLIYFQGNSAPDKSGLPSDRFSAERTGGSVSTLTIQRTQQEDSAVYLCASSSTGTGDSDTQYFGPGTRLTVL.

This chain uses TRBV11-2 with TRBJ2-5; D is tentatively TRBD1 or TRBD2 (5 bases each). The CDR3 spans 18 residues. Deletions cut 3 bases from V and 0 bases from J, with 20 bases between. Per germline, CDR1 SGHAT and CDR2 FQNNGV. DNA of the CDR3: TGTGCCAGCAGCTTCGGGACGGGTGACGTCCGGTACCAAGAGACCCAGTACTTC. As protein: CASSFGTGDVRYQETQYF. Using reference TRBV11-2 and TRBJ2-5 for the parts outside the CDR3, the full variable domain is EAGVAQSPRYKIIEKRQSVAFWCNPISGHATLYWYQQILGQGPKLLIQFQNNGVVDDSQLPKDRFSAERLKGVDSTLKIQPAKLEDSAVYLCASSFGTGDVRYQETQYFGPGTRLLVL.

The rearrangement joins TRBV27 to TRBJ2-5; TRBD2 is a possible D gene (7 bases). V was cut by 8 bases and J by 5 bases, with 18 bases left in between. The germline V gene encodes CDR1 MNHEY and CDR2 SMNVEV (reference sequence). This CDR3 comprises 14 residues. The CDR3 nucleotides are TGTGCCAGCGGAGACTGGGGGGGCGGTGAGACCCAGTACTTC. Protein sequence: CASGDWGGGETQYF.

The gene calls are TRBV13 and TRBJ2-3; 10 bases fit TRBD2. The V segment lost 4 bases and the J segment 5 bases; nucleotides outside the gene matches: 12. This CDR3 has 17 amino acids. CDR1 is PRHDT, CDR2 FYEKMQ, per germline (reference sequence). The CDR3 is CASSSSDSSGRKDTQYF. The CDR3 bases are TGTGCCAGCAGCTCCTCAGATTCTAGCGGGAGAAAAGATACGCAGTATTTT.

CDR3 nucleotides: TGCGCCAGCAGGGGACTCTGGGACATCTCCTACAATGAGCAGTTCTTC. This codes for CASRGLWDISYNEQFF. The gene calls are TRBV5-1 and TRBJ2-1; TRBD1 or TRBD2 may be the D gene (6 bases each). The CDR3 totals 16 residues. Germline loops: CDR1 SGHRS, CDR2 YFSETQ. Between the trimmed V and J ends, which lost 5 bases and 0 bases, there was a span of 15 bases.

The rearrangement joins TRBV28 to TRBJ1-2; TRBD1 aligns across 9 bases. V lost 3 bases and J lost 4; bases outside the gene matches: 6. CDR1 and CDR2 from the germline V gene are MDHEN and SYDVKM. The CDR3 loop spans 15 amino acids. The CDR3 sequence: CASSFPGQGIYGYTF. DNA of the CDR3: TGTGCCAGCAGTTTCCCTGGACAGGGGATCTATGGCTACACCTTC.

This clone was found a few times. The rearrangement joins TRBV7-2 to TRBJ1-1, with D possibly TRBD1 on 5 matching bases. The CDR3 has 15 amino acids. V gave up 1 base and J gave up 4 bases, with 13 bases separating them. Germline lookup yields CDR1 SGHTA and CDR2 FQGNSA. This CDR3 reads CASSLVLYRPTEAFF. The CDR3 nucleotides read TGTGCCAGCAGCTTAGTCCTCTACAGGCCCACTGAAGCTTTCTTT.

This chain connects TRBV9 to TRBJ2-7; no firm D call. The ends were cut back, 2 bases at V and 4 bases at J, with 10 bases in the middle. CDR3 length: 13 amino acids. Germline CDR1 reads SGDLS; CDR2 reads YYNGEE. The CDR3 loop reads CASSVRPYYEQYF. Written as DNA, the CDR3 is TGTGCCAGCAGCGTCCGCCCCTATTACGAGCAGTACTTC.

The J gene is TRBJ1-6, the V gene TRBV6-6, with 8 bases aligning to TRBD1. CDR1 and CDR2 (germline): MNHNY, SVGAGI (reference sequence). CDR3 length equals 16 residues. V gave up 1 base and J gave up 5 bases; unmatched junction bases: 4. The CDR3 protein is CASSYFQGADNSPLHF. The CDR3 DNA reads TGTGCCAGCAGTTACTTTCAGGGGGCGGATAATTCACCCCTCCACTTT.

For the CDR3, the DNA is TGTGCCAGCAGTTACGGTCAGGGGTTCTATGGCTACACCTTC. As protein: CASSYGQGFYGYTF. The V and J genes are TRBV6-5 and TRBJ1-2; TRBD1 is a possible D gene (6 bases). Germline V gene data show CDR1 as MNHEY and CDR2 as SVGAGI. Trimming took off 2 bases at V and 4 bases at J, with 11 bases between the two ends. The CDR3 contains 14 residues.

The chain carries TRBV7-9 and TRBJ2-1; maybe TRBD2 (5 bases). Trimming left V 2 bases short and J 3 bases short, with 20 bases between. The CDR3 consists of 18 residues. In germline, CDR1 is SEHNR, CDR2 FQNEAQ (reference sequence). DNA for the CDR3: TGTGCCAGCAGCTTAAGTATAGCTCGGGGATTAAGCTACAATGAGCAGTTCTTC. Translating gives CASSLSIARGLSYNEQFF.

The rearrangement uses TRBV20-1 and TRBJ2-7; D not resolved. Per germline, CDR1 DFQATT and CDR2 SNEGSKA (reference sequence). The CDR3 consists of 11 residues. In DNA form, the CDR3 reads TGCAGCGGCCACAAGGAGCGAGAGCAGTACTTC. Translation gives CSGHKEREQYF.

V is TRBV28 and J is TRBJ2-2; 10 nucleotides line up with TRBD1. The germline V gene encodes CDR1 MDHEN and CDR2 SYDVKM. V shed 3 bases and J 4 bases; nucleotides not matched to a gene: 5. The CDR3 runs to 16 residues. The DNA for the CDR3 is TGTGCCAGCAGTTTTTTTGGGACAGGGGCCACCGGGGAGCTGTTTTTT. Translated: CASSFFGTGATGELFF.

The chain combines TRBV18 with TRBJ2-5; D uncertain. The CDR3 is 11 amino acids. Deletions cut 6 bases from V and 7 bases from J, with 9 bases between. Per germline, CDR1 KGHSH and CDR2 LQKENI. This chain's CDR3 is CASSARGTQYF. The CDR3 bases are TGTGCCAGCTCGGCCCGAGGGACCCAGTACTTC.